What follows is one T cell receptor (beta chain) and its context. What this receptor recognizes is not known. Per-base quality was not reported, and no clone a single base away is much larger than it. The data were taken from a study of T cells in Graves' hyperthyroidism and ophthalmopathy (dated 2019 in TCRdb). Regarding the complete study: Peripheral blood samples were taken at the time of initial diagnosis, prior to any treatment. The 100 or so discovery patients were randomly split 7:3 into training and test sets. Once sampling was done, hyperthyroidism patients were given methimazole at a starting dose of 30 mg daily, whereas ophthalmopathy patients were given high-dose intravenous methylprednisolone. Prospective prediction of ophthalmopathy was tested in an independent validation cohort of fewer than 20 hyperthyroidism patients and some 17 patients who later progressed to ophthalmopathy. A discovery cohort of approximately 97 patients, roughly 45 with Graves' ophthalmopathy and about 58 with stable Graves' hyperthyroidism, was used to find distinguishing TCR V-J signatures. In over five Graves' hyperthyroidism patients, the study also compared T-cell repertoires from thyroid tissue with T-cell repertoires from blood. TCR Vbeta CDR3 sequencing of some 140 peripheral blood samples (approximately 44 ophthalmopathy, 75 or so hyperthyroidism and about 17 progressor patients) is reported in the paper.

Moderately to severely active disease, a Clinical Activity Score of at least 3, a NOSPECS grade of at least 4, and a duration under 3 months were present in ophthalmopathy patients. The study excluded patients with uncontrolled infections, other autoimmune diseases, pregnancy or lactation. Diagnoses relied on clinical symptoms, serum thyroxine and TRAb, thyroid ultrasound and orbital computed tomography. PBMCs were isolated from about 9 ml of fresh peripheral blood by Ficoll-Paque density gradient centrifugation. Total RNA was extracted with Trizol reagent, and quality was checked on an Agilent 2100 Bioanalyzer. The TCR beta CDR3 regions were amplified from the RNA transcripts. A first-round RT-PCR of the TCR CDR3 used the HTBI primer set with the Qiagen OneStep RT-PCR kit. Libraries were constructed in a second round of multiplex PCR, after which size selection and purification were carried out. Libraries were sequenced paired-end with 100 bp reads on an Illumina HiSeq2000. The paper's data handling went like this. Raw data were processed with SOAPnuke, discarding reads with adapters, uncalled bases, mean Phred below 15, or no exact constant-primer or identifier match. High-quality paired reads were merged with COPE v1.2.5, and unique nucleotide sequences were defined as clonotypes. MiTCR v1.1 was used to align the clonotypes against IMGT TRBV, TRBD and TRBJ reference segments. The analysis included only V-J combinations with a frequency above 0.0001, which together covered around 99% of the repertoires. A TCS score was defined as the ratio between F50 (clonal expansion) and ExV (chaos), using BLOSUM62-based TCRdist between CDR3 peptides within each V-J. Welch's t-statistics and random forest reduced 514 V-J features to about 12, which were used in a naive Bayes classifier (R e1071). The Morisita-Horn index was used to measure how similar the thyroid and blood repertoires were. The public reads were quality trimmed at Q25 with fastp and then assembled into clones with MiXCR by TCRdb, keeping productive beta chains. One record per CDR3 amino acid sequence lists the most common genes and DNA. The V and J calls and clone size are TCRdb's, not the authors'. The sample table records tens of thousands of distinct CDR3 sequences; about 52% of these occur just once. About 25% of the sample belongs to the ten largest clones.

The CDR3 numbers 15 residues from cysteine through phenylalanine. Solely the CDR3 DNA is kept, with 45 bases framed from the first base. CDR1 and CDR2 (DFQATT, SNEGSKA) derive from the germline V gene (reference sequence). The V end loses 2 bases and the J end loses 11 bases, and a stretch of 19 bases separates them. What the study reported, not specific to this receptor: In validation, progression to ophthalmopathy was predicted by the model with more than 65% sensitivity and 72.22% specificity, a median of roughly 6.4 months before onset. No statistical method was used to fix the sample size in advance, and group allocation was not hidden from the investigators. Most expanded thyroid clonotypes (frequency above 0.001) were also detected in blood, a finding suggesting that blood repertoires may reflect thyroid immune responses. In cross-validation, a model built on a 13 V-J signature told ophthalmopathy apart from stable hyperthyroidism with approximately 91% sensitivity and roughly 81% specificity, and in testing the same model reached 80%/75%.

This chain joins TRBV20-1 to TRBJ1-6, with TRBD1 as a weak D call on 6 bases. This TCR came from a woman aged 40 to 50 with Graves' ophthalmopathy. What was sequenced was blood. The sequenced DNA is TGCAGTGCTAGACAGGGATTTGTGCGGGGGCCACCCCTCCACTTT. Its protein is CSARQGFVRGPPLHF.